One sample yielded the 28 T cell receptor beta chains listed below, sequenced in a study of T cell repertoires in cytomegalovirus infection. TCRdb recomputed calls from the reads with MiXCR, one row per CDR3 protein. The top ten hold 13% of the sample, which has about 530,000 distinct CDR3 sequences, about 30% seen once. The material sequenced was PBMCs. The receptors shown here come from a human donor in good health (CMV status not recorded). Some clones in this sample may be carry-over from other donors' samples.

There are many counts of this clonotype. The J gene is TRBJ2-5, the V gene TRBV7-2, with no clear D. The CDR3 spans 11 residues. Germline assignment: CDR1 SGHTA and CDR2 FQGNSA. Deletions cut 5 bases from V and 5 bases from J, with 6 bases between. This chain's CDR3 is CASSQRETQYF. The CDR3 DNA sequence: TGTGCCAGCAGCCAAAGGGAGACCCAGTACTTC.

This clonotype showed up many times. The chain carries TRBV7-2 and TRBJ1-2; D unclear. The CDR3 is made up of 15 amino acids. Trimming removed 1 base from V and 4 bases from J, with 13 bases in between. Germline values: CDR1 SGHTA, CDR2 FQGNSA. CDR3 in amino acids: CASSLVSFQFYGYTF. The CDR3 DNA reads TGTGCCAGCAGCTTAGTCTCATTCCAATTCTATGGCTACACCTTC.

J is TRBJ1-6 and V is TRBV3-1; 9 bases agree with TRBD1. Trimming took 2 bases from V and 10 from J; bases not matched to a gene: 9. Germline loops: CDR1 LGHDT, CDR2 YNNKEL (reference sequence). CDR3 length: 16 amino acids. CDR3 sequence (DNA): TGTGCCAGCAGCCAACGTGGACAGGGGTCATGGTCACCCCTCCACTTT. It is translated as CASSQRGQGSWSPLHF.

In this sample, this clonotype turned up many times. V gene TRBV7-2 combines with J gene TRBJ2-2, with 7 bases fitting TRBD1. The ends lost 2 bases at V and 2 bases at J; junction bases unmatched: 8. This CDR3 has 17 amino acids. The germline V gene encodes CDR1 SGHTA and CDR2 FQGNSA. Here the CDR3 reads CASSLSYRGRNTGELFF. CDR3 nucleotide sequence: TGTGCCAGCAGCTTAAGTTATAGGGGGCGAAACACCGGGGAGCTGTTTTTT. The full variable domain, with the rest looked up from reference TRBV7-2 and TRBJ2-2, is GAGVSQSPSNKVTEKGKDVELRCDPISGHTALYWYRQSLGQGLEFLIYFQGNSAPDKSGLPSDRFSAERTGGSVSTLTIQRTQQEDSAVYLCASSLSYRGRNTGELFFGEGSRLTVL.

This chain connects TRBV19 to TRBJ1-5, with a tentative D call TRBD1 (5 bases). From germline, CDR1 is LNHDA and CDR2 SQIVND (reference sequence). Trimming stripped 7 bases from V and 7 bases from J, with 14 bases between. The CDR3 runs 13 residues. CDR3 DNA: TGTGCCAGTACCGTGGGGGGATTCCAGCCCCAGCATTTT. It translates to CASTVGGFQPQHF.

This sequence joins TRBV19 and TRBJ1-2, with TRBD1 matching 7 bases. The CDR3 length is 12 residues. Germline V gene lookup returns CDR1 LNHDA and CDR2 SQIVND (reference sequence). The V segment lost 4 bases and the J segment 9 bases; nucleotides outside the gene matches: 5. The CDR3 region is CASSTRQGRYTF. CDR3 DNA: TGTGCCAGTAGTACCAGACAGGGCCGCTACACCTTC.

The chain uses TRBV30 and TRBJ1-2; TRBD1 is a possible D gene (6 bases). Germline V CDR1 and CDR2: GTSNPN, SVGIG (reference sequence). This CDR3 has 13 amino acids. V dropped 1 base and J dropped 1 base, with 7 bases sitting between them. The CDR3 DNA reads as TGTGCCTGGAGTGGGGACAATAACTATGGCTACACCTTC. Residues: CAWSGDNNYGYTF. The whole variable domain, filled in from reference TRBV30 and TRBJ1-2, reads SQTIHQWPATLVQPVGSPLSLECTVEGTSNPNLYWYRQAAGRGLQLLFYSVGIGQISSEVPQNLSASRPQDRQFILSSKKLLLSDSGFYLCAWSGDNNYGYTFGSGTRLTVV.

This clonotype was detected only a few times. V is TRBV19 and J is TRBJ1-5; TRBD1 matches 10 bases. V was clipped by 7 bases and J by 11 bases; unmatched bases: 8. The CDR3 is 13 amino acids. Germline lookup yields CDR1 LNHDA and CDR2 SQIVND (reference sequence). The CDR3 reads CASKGTGARTQHF. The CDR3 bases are TGTGCCAGTAAAGGGACAGGGGCCCGGACCCAGCATTTT.

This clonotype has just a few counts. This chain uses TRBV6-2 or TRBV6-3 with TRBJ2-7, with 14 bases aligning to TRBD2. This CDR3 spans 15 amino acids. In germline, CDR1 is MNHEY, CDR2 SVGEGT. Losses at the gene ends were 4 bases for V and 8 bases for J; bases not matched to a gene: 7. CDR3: CASSSGLAGGEKQYF. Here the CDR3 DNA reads TGTGCCAGCAGTTCAGGACTAGCGGGAGGAGAAAAGCAGTACTTC.

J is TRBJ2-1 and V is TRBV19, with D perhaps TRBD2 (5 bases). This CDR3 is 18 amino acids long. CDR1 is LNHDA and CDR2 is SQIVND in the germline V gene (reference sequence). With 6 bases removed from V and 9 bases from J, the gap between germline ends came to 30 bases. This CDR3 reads CASSNEILGQRALREQFF. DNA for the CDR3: TGTGCCAGTAGCAACGAGATCCTAGGTCAGAGGGCCCTGCGTGAGCAGTTCTTC.

The CDR3 DNA reads TGTGCCAGCAGCTTAGGCCGGGGGGGGGCTGGGCTCGGTGGCTACACCTTC. Residues: CASSLGRGGAGLGGYTF. This chain connects TRBV7-2 to TRBJ1-2, with TRBD1 as a possible D gene (6 bases). The CDR3 is 17 residues long. Germline CDR1 SGHTA, CDR2 FQGNSA. V was pared by 1 base and J by 7 bases, with 22 bases between.

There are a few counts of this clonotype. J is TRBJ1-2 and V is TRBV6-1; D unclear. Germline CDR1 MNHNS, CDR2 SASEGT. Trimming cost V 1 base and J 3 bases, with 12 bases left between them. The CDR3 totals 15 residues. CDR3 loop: CASSEGPFADYGYTF. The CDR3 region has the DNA TGTGCCAGCAGTGAAGGACCTTTCGCGGACTATGGCTACACCTTC.

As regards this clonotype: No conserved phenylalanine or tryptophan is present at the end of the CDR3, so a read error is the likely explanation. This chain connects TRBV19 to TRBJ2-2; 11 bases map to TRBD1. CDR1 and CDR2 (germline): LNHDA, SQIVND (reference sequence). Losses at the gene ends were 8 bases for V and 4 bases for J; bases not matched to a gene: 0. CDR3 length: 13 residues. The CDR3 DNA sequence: TGTGCCAGTGGGACAGGGGGCACCGGGGAGCTGTTTTGT. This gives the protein CASGTGGTGELFC.

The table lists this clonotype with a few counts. CDR3 sequence (DNA): TGTGCCAGCAGCCAACCACTTAGAACCGGGACAAAGAGTTCGGTGAACACTGAAGCTTTCTTT. It encodes CASSQPLRTGTKSSVNTEAFF. The genes are TRBV7-9 and TRBJ1-1; possible D gene TRBD1, 6 bases. This CDR3 contains 21 residues. Trimming shortened V by 5 bases and J by 0 bases, and 31 bases separated the two germline ends. In germline, CDR1 is SEHNR, CDR2 FQNEAQ (reference sequence).

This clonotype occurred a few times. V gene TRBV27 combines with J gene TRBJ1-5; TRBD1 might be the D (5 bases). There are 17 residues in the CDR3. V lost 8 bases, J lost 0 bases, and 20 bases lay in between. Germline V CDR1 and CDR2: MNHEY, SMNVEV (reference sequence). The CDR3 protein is CASATIDSWNSNQPQHF. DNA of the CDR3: TGTGCCAGCGCTACCATCGACAGTTGGAATAGCAATCAGCCCCAGCATTTT.

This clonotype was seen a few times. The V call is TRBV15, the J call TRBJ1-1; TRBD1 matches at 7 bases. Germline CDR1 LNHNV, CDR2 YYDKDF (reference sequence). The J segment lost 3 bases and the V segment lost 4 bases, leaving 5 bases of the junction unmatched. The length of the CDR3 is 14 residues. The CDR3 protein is CATSTRRGDTEAFF. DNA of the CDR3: TGTGCCACCAGCACGCGCAGGGGGGACACTGAAGCTTTCTTT. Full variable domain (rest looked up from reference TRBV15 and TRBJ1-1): DAMVIQNPRYQVTQFGKPVTLSCSQTLNHNVMYWYQQKSSQAPKLLFHYYDKDFNNEADTPDNFQSRRPNTSFCFLDIRSPGLGDTAMYLCATSTRRGDTEAFFGQGTRLTVV.

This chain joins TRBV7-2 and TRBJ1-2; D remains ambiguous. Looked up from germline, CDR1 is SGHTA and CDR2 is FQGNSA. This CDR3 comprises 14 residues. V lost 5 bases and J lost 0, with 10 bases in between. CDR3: CASSATQPNYGYTF. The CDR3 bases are TGTGCCAGCAGCGCAACCCAGCCTAACTATGGCTACACCTTC.

The CDR3 bases are TGTGCCAGCAGCCCTAGGGGAGCGGGAGGACGGGAGCAGTACTTC. This gives the protein CASSPRGAGGREQYF. This sequence joins TRBV6-8 and TRBJ2-7; the match to TRBD2 covers 9 bases. Germline CDR1 reads MNHGY; CDR2 reads SAAAGT. This CDR3 comprises 15 residues. V lost 6 bases, J lost 7 bases, and 13 bases stayed unmatched.

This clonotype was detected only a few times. The CDR3 protein is CASSPKGVGEKLFF. In nucleotides, the CDR3 is TGTGCCAGCAGCCCTAAAGGGGTCGGAGAAAAACTGTTTTTT. The chain couples TRBV7-9 to TRBJ1-4, with a weak D call TRBD1 (5 bases). V dropped 5 bases and J dropped 8 bases, with 15 bases sitting between them. This CDR3 has 14 amino acids. Germline CDR1 SEHNR, CDR2 FQNEAQ (reference sequence).

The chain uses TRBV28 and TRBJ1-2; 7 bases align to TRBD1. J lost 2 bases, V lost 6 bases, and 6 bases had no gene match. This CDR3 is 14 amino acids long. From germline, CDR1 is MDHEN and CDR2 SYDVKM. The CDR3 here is CASRKPGQNYGYTF. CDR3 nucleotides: TGTGCCAGCAGGAAACCGGGACAGAACTATGGCTACACCTTC.

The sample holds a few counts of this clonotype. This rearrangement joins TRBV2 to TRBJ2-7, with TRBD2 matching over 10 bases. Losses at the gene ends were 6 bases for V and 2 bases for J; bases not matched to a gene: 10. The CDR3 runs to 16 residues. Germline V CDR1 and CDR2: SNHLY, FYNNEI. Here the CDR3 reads CASSLRTSGSPYEQYF. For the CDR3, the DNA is TGTGCCAGCAGCCTCCGGACTAGCGGAAGCCCCTACGAGCAGTACTTC.

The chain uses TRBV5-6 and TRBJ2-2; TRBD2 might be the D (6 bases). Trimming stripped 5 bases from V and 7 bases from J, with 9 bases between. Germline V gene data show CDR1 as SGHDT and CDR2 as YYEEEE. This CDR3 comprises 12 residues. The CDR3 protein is CASRGLYGELFF. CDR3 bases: TGTGCCAGCAGGGGACTGTACGGGGAGCTGTTTTTT.

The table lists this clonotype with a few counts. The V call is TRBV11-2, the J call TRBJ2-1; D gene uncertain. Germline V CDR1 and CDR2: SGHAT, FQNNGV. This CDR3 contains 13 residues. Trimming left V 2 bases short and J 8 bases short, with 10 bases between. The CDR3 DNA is TGTGCCAGCAGCTTAAAATGGTTTGATGAGCAGTTCTTC. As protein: CASSLKWFDEQFF.

CDR3 sequence (DNA): TGTGCCAGTAGTATGGGTCGGTTGAACACTGAAGCTTTCTTT. It encodes CASSMGRLNTEAFF. V is TRBV19 and J is TRBJ1-1; no clear D. Trimming pared 3 bases from V and 0 bases from J, leaving 8 bases between. Per the germline V gene, CDR1 is LNHDA and CDR2 is SQIVND (reference sequence). This CDR3 comprises 14 residues.

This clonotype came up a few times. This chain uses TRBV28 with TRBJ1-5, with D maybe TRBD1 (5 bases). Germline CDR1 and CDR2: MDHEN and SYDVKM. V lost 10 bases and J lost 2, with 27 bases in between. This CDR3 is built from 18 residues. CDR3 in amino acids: CATVPLGGEAIGNQPQHF. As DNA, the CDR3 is TGTGCCACCGTTCCCCTGGGAGGGGAGGCGATTGGCAATCAGCCCCAGCATTTT.

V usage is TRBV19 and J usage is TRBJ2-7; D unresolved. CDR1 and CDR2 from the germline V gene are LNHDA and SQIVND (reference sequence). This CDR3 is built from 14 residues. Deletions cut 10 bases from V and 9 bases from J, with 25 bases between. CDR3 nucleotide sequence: TGTGCCACCATGGACCCTACGGGCGCTTTCGGGCAGTACTTC. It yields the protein CATMDPTGAFGQYF.

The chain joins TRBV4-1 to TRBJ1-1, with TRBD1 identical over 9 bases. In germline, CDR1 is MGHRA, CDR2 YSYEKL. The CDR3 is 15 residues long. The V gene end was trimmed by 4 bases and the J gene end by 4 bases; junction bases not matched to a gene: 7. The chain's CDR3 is CASSRLGQGPTEAFF. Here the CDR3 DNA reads TGCGCCAGCAGCCGCTTGGGACAGGGACCCACTGAAGCTTTCTTT.

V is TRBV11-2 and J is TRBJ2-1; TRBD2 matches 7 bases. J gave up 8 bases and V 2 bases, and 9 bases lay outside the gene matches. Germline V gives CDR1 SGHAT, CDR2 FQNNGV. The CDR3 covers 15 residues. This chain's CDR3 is CASSLIRTSSYEQFF. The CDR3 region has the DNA TGTGCCAGCAGCTTAATCAGGACTAGTTCCTATGAGCAGTTCTTC. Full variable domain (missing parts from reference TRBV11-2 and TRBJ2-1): EAGVAQSPRYKIIEKRQSVAFWCNPISGHATLYWYQQILGQGPKLLIQFQNNGVVDDSQLPKDRFSAERLKGVDSTLKIQPAKLEDSAVYLCASSLIRTSSYEQFFGPGTRLTVL.